This TCR beta chain was documented in a study of cytomegalovirus exposure and HLA in healthy donors. The junction had 5 bases not matched to a gene; V was cut back by 6 bases and J by 3 bases. This CDR3 is 15 amino acids long. Germline V gene sequence: CDR1 SNHLY, CDR2 FYNNEI. The PCR employed 60 Vbeta primers together with 13 Jbeta primers. The table came from immunoSEQ multiplex PCR; TCRdb's copy has only in-frame clones and leaves some out. The sample records some 110,000 clones, approximately 80% being singletons. The origin of this receptor is a man in his forties or fifties in good health and CMV-seropositive. The sequenced sample consisted of PBMCs. This chain joins TRBV2 and TRBJ1-5; TRBD1 matches 10 bases. The CDR3 DNA sequence: TGTGCCAGCAGATACGACAGGGGGCCCAATCAGCCCCAGCATTTT. Its protein is CASRYDRGPNQPQHF. Complete variable domain (other parts from reference TRBV2 and TRBJ1-5): EPEVTQTPSHQVTQMGQEVILRCVPISNHLYFYWYRQILGQKVEFLVSFYNNEISEKSEIFDDQFSVERPDGSNFTLKIRSTKLEDSAMYFCASRYDRGPNQPQHFGDGTRLSIL.